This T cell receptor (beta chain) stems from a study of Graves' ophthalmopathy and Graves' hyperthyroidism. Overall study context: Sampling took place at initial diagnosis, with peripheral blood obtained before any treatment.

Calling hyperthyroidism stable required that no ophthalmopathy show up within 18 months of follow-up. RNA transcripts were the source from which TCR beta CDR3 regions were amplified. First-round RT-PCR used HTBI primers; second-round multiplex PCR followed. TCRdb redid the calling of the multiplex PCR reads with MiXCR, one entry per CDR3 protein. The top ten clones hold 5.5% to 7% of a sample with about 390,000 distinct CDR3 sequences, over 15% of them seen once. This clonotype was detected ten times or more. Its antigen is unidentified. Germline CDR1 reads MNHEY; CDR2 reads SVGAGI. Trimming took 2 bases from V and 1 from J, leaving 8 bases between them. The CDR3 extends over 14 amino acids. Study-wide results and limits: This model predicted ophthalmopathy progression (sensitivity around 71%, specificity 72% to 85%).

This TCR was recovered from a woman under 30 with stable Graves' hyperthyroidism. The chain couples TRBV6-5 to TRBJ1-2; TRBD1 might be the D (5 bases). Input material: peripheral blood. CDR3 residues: CASSYVQGNYGYTF. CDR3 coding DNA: TGTGCCAGCAGTTACGTTCAGGGTAACTATGGCTACACCTTC.